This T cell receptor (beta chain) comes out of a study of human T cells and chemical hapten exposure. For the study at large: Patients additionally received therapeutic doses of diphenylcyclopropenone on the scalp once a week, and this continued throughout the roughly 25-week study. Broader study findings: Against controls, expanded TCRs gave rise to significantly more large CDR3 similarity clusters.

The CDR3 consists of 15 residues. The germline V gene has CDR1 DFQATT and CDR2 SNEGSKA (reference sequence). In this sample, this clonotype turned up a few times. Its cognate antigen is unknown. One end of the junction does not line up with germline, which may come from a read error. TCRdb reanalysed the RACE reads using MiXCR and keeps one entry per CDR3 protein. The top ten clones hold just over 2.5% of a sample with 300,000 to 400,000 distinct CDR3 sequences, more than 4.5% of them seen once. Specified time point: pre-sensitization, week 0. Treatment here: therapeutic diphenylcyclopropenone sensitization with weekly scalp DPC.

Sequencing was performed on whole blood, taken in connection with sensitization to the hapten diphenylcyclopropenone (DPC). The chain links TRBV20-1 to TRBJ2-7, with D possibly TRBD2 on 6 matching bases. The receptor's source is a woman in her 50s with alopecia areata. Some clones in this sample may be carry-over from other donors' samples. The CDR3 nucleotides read TGCAGTGCTCGAGATGGGGGAGGAACCCCCTACGAGCAGTACTTC. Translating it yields CSARDGGGTPYEQYF.